The next 16 T cell receptor beta chains were all read from a single sample in a study of T-cell memory formation after mild COVID-19. MiXCR, run by TCRdb on the 5' RACE reads, gives a single entry per CDR3 protein. The profile shows under 450,000 distinct CDR3 sequences, approximately 15% of them singletons. Sequenced material: PBMCs or a T cell subset sorted from them (not recorded which). These TCRs come from a young man who had mild COVID-19 (a few samples of this study predate the infection). Cell type and time point are not known.

This clonotype was seen more than once but under ten times. CDR3 coding DNA: TGTGCCACCAGCCCGACAGGGCGGGTCACAGATACGCAGTATTTT. Residues: CATSPTGRVTDTQYF. The rearrangement joins TRBV24-1 to TRBJ2-3, with 7 bases identical to TRBD1. V shed 7 bases, J shed 2 bases, and the junction held 8 bases outside the gene matches. The CDR3 consists of 15 residues. In germline, CDR1 is KGHDR, CDR2 SFDVKD.

V and J are TRBV15 and TRBJ2-1, with 7 bases matching TRBD2. Trimming cost V 1 base and J 9 bases; bases outside gene matches: 6. Germline values: CDR1 LNHNV, CDR2 YYDKDF (reference sequence). The CDR3 is 14 amino acids. The CDR3 loop reads CATSRGGGFAEQFF. In DNA form, the CDR3 reads TGTGCCACCAGCAGAGGCGGGGGTTTTGCTGAGCAGTTCTTC.

The gene calls are TRBV4-1 and TRBJ1-5, with 8 positions matching TRBD1. This CDR3 spans 15 amino acids. The ends lost 0 bases at V and 5 bases at J; junction bases unmatched: 3. Germline V CDR1 and CDR2: MGHRA, YSYEKL. Here the CDR3 reads CASSQEQGAYQPQHF. Written as DNA, the CDR3 is TGCGCCAGCAGCCAAGAGCAGGGGGCCTATCAGCCCCAGCATTTT.

This clonotype was seen more than once but under ten times. The chain employs TRBV20-1 and TRBJ1-3, with D maybe TRBD1 (5 bases). Trimming stripped 3 bases from V and 0 bases from J, with 9 bases between. This CDR3 contains 14 residues. Germline V gives CDR1 DFQATT, CDR2 SNEGSKA (reference sequence). This CDR3 reads CSARSGPSGNTIYF. In DNA, the CDR3 is TGCAGTGCTAGGTCAGGGCCCTCTGGAAACACCATATATTTT.

In its sample, this clonotype was seen a few times. The gene calls are TRBV30 and TRBJ1-1, with D possibly matching TRBD1 (6 bases). Looked up from germline, CDR1 is GTSNPN and CDR2 is SVGIG (reference sequence). CDR3 length: 14 amino acids. The V end lost 1 base, the J end lost 4 bases, and 13 bases lay between the germline ends. The CDR3, as DNA: TGTGCCTGGAGTGCGGGGGGCGTGCGCACTGAAGCTTTCTTT. Encoded protein: CAWSAGGVRTEAFF.

As concerns this clonotype: A much larger clone lies one base from this, so it may be a read error. The chain has TRBV11-2 and TRBJ1-1, with a tentative D call TRBD1 (6 bases). CDR1 and CDR2 (germline): SGHAT, FQNNGV. The CDR3 spans 14 residues. The CDR3 reads CSSSLGQSNTEAFF. CDR3 DNA: TGTTCCAGCAGCTTAGGACAGTCGAACACTGAAGCTTTCTTT.

This clonotype was observed a handful of times. V usage is TRBV6-6 and J usage is TRBJ2-7; no clear D. The germline gives CDR1 MNHNY, CDR2 SVGAGI (reference sequence). The CDR3 contains 12 residues. Deletions cut 11 bases from V and 7 bases from J, with 18 bases between. In DNA, the CDR3 is TGTGCCTCAGCAGCGATCCCTGAAGAGCAGTACGTC. It is translated as CASAAIPEEQYV.

This chain connects TRBV20-1 to TRBJ2-3, with D hard to call. The germline CDR1 and CDR2 sequences are DFQATT and SNEGSKA (reference sequence). The CDR3 runs 14 residues. V gave up 2 bases and J gave up 6 bases, with 15 bases separating them. CDR3 coding DNA: TGCAGTGCTAGACCAGGCTCCAAAGGGGATACGCAGTATTTT. Its protein is CSARPGSKGDTQYF.

In this sample, this clonotype turned up a few times. The chain links TRBV5-1 to TRBJ2-4, with D perhaps matching TRBD2 (6 bases). Germline CDR1 and CDR2: SGHRS and YFSETQ. V gave up 7 bases and J gave up 4 bases, with 15 bases separating them. This CDR3 region has 14 residues. The CDR3 here is CASESGLGKNIQYF. In DNA form, the CDR3 reads TGCGCCAGCGAGTCGGGACTGGGAAAAAACATTCAGTACTTC.

The chain carries TRBV12-3 or TRBV12-4 and TRBJ1-1; TRBD1 aligns across 8 bases. The CDR3 is 15 residues long. Trimming took 6 bases from V and 1 from J; bases not matched to a gene: 7. CDR3 region: CASSYGTGRNTEAFF. In nucleotides, the CDR3 is TGTGCCAGCAGCTACGGGACAGGCCGGAACACTGAAGCTTTCTTT.

This clonotype was counted a few times. This rearrangement joins TRBV30 to TRBJ1-5; tentative D call: TRBD1 (5 bases). Trimming stripped 2 bases from V and 5 bases from J, with 25 bases between. CDR1 is GTSNPN, CDR2 SVGIG, per germline (reference sequence). CDR3 length: 18 residues. CDR3 region: CAWSSIRVWDGGYQPQHF. The CDR3, as DNA: TGTGCCTGGAGTTCTATCCGAGTCTGGGACGGAGGATATCAGCCCCAGCATTTT.

This clonotype occurred a few times. The chain combines TRBV7-8 with TRBJ1-1; 8 bases fit TRBD1. J was trimmed by 1 base and V by 0 bases; bases with no gene match: 16. This CDR3 contains 20 residues. The germline gives CDR1 SGHVS, CDR2 FQNEAQ. CDR3 DNA sequence: TGTGCCAGCAGCTTAGCTCCCCTGGCTACCGGGACAGGAAAGAACACTGAAGCTTTCTTT. This codes for CASSLAPLATGTGKNTEAFF.

There are a few counts of this clonotype. CDR3 bases: TGTGCCAGCAGTTTTAAGGCCCTAGGGGCCAAAAACATTCAGTACTTC. This gives the protein CASSFKALGAKNIQYF. This chain connects TRBV12-3 or TRBV12-4 to TRBJ2-4; D uncertain. This CDR3 is built from 16 residues. The germline V and J ends were trimmed by 3 bases and 1 base, with 13 bases remaining between them.

The chain is built from TRBV9 and TRBJ2-3, with TRBD2 as a possible D gene (6 bases). The CDR3 totals 15 residues. V shed 4 bases and J shed 5 bases, with 17 bases lying between them. Per germline, CDR1 SGDLS and CDR2 YYNGEE. This CDR3 is CASSPHDLGGDTQYF. The CDR3, as DNA: TGTGCCAGCAGCCCCCACGACCTGGGAGGAGATACGCAGTATTTT. The variable domain in full, completed from reference TRBV9 and TRBJ2-3, reads DSGVTQTPKHLITATGQRVTLRCSPRSGDLSVYWYQQSLDQGLQFLIQYYNGEERAKGNILERFSAQQFPDLHSELNLSSLELGDSALYFCASSPHDLGGDTQYFGPGTRLTVL.

There are a few counts of this clonotype. Relative to the germline gene, one junction end is altered; a read error may explain this. The chain recombines TRBV19 with TRBJ1-5, with D unclear. Germline CDR1 and CDR2: LNHDA and SQIVND (reference sequence). The CDR3 length is 13 residues. The CDR3 loop is CASKNSGYQLQHF. The CDR3 coding sequence is TGTGCCAGTAAGAACAGCGGATATCAGCTCCAGCATTTT.

This clonotype was seen a handful of times. The rearrangement joins TRBV7-9 to TRBJ2-7, with 11 bases fitting TRBD1. The CDR3 runs to 12 residues. V was clipped by 8 bases and J by 8 bases; unmatched bases: 5. Germline V gives CDR1 SEHNR, CDR2 FQNEAQ (reference sequence). The CDR3 sequence: CASRTGGFQQYF. CDR3 sequence (DNA): TGTGCCAGCCGGACAGGGGGCTTTCAGCAGTACTTC.